The clone carrying this T cell receptor beta chain was seen at least ten times. The data derive from a study of regulatory T cells in long-lasting Graves disease. Described time point: persistent/refractory GD, antithyroid drugs over 5 years with positive TRAb. From PBMCs, RNA was extracted and then used to make the TCR library. Looked up from germline, CDR1 is MNHNS and CDR2 is SASEGT. The V and J ends lost 6 bases and 2 bases respectively, with 5 bases between them. The CDR3 has 13 residues. Assembly of TCR beta libraries relied on iRepertoire HTBI primers together with Arm-PCR of CDR3 regions. TCRdb processed the multiplex PCR reads anew with MiXCR; each CDR3 protein has one entry. The sample yields 300,000 or so distinct CDR3 sequences, 15% to 20% seen once.

Sequences were derived from peripheral blood mononuclear cells (PBMCs), sampled when the disease was refractory, from a patient treated with antithyroid drugs. The clonotype originates from a female donor with Graves disease. The rearrangement uses TRBV6-1 and TRBJ2-6; D gene ambiguous. The CDR3 DNA follows: TGTGCCAGCAGCATGACTGGGGCCAACGTCCTGACTTTC. The encoded protein is CASSMTGANVLTF.